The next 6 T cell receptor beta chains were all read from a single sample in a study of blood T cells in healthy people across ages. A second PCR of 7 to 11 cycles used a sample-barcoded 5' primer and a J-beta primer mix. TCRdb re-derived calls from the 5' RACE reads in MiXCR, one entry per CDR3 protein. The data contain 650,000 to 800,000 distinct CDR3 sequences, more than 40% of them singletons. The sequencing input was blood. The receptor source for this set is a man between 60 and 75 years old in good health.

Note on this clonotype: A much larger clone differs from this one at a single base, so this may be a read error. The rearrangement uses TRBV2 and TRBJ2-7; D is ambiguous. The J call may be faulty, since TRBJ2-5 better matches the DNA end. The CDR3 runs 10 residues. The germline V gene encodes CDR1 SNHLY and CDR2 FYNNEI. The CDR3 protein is CAGSEETQYF. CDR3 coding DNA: TGTGCCGGCAGTGAAGAGACCCAGTACTTC.

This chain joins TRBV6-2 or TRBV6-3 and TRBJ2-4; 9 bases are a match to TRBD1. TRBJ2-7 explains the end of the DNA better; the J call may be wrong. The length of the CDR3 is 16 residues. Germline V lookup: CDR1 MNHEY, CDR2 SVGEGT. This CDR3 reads CASSNPGGQGSGEQYF. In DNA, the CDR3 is TGTGCCAGCAGCAACCCAGGGGGACAGGGATCTGGCGAGCAGTACTTC.

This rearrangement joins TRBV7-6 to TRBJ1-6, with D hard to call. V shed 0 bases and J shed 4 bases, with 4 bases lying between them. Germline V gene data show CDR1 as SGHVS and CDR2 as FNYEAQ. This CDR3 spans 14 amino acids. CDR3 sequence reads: CASSLAQYNSPLHF. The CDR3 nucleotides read TGTGCCAGCAGCTTAGCCCAGTATAATTCACCCCTCCACTTT. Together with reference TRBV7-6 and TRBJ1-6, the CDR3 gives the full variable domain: GAGVSQSPRYKVTKRGQDVALRCDPISGHVSLYWYRQALGQGPEFLTYFNYEAQQDKSGLPNDRFSAERPEGSISTLTIQRTEQRDSAMYRCASSLAQYNSPLHFGNGTRLTVT.

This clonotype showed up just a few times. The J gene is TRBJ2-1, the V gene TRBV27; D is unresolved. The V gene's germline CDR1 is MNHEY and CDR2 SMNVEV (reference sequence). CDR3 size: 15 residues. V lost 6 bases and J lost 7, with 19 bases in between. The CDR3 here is CASRFGLVVTNEQFF. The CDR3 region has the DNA TGTGCCAGCAGGTTTGGCCTAGTTGTGACAAATGAGCAGTTCTTC.

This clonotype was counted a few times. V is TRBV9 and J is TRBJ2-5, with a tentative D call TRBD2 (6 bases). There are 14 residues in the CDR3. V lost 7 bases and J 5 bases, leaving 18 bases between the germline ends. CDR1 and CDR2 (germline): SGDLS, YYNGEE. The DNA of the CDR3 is TGTGCCAGCTCGGGACTTATCCCATGCGAGACCCAGTACTTC. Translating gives CASSGLIPCETQYF. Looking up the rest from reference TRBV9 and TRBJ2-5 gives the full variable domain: DSGVTQTPKHLITATGQRVTLRCSPRSGDLSVYWYQQSLDQGLQFLIQYYNGEERAKGNILERFSAQQFPDLHSELNLSSLELGDSALYFCASSGLIPCETQYFGPGTRLLVL.

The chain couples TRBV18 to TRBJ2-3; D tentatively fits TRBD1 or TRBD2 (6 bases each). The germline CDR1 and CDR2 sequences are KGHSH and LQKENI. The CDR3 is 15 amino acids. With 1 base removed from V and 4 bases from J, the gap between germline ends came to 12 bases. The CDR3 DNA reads TGTGCCAGCTCACCACGGGGGGCTGATGCAGATACGCAGTATTTT. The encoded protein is CASSPRGADADTQYF.